The table lists the clone carrying this T cell receptor beta chain with a few counts. Germline values: CDR1 MNHNY, CDR2 SVGAGI (reference sequence). V was clipped by 2 bases and J by 3 bases, with 8 bases between them. The CDR3 is 14 residues long. The source of the sample is a study of patients and donors after allogeneic stem cell transplantation. Using its own MiXCR run on the RT-PCR reads, TCRdb lists one record per CDR3 protein. The sample lists under 200,000 distinct CDR3 sequences, over 25% seen once, with less than 3.5% in the top ten. The genes are TRBV6-6 and TRBJ1-5; D is uncertain. The sample was blood, either unsorted or a sorted T cell fraction (not recorded which). The source is a human donor who was either an allogeneic HSCT recipient or a stem cell or donor lymphocyte infusion donor (not recorded which). It is not recorded whose cells these are; they may come from a transplant donor. As DNA, the CDR3 is TGTGCCAGCAGTTACCTCCAGGTCAATCAGCCCCAGCATTTT. Its protein is CASSYLQVNQPQHF.